The 10 T cell receptor beta chains below come from one sample, sequenced in a study of T cells after yellow fever vaccination. A single record per CDR3 protein comes from TCRdb applying MiXCR to the 5' RACE reads. The sample has 200,000 to 300,000 distinct CDR3 sequences; around 6.7% are singletons. Material: CD4+ T cells sorted from PBMCs, obtained on the day of the yellow fever booster vaccination. These receptor sequences come from a man aged 25-40 years who received the YFV17D yellow fever vaccine.

This clonotype was seen only a few times. The chain combines TRBV10-3 with TRBJ2-5; TRBD2 might be the D (6 bases). Trimming shortened V by 4 bases and J by 0 bases, and 9 bases separated the two germline ends. The germline V gene encodes CDR1 ENHRY and CDR2 SYGVKD. The CDR3 has 14 residues. The CDR3 DNA reads TGTGCCATCAGTGGGAGGGATTACCAAGAGACCCAGTACTTC. Amino acids: CAISGRDYQETQYF.

This clonotype was seen a handful of times. The chain has TRBV3-1 and TRBJ2-7, with D possibly being TRBD2 (6 bases). The CDR3 totals 16 residues. Germline values: CDR1 LGHDT, CDR2 YNNKEL (reference sequence). The V and J ends lost 3 bases and 4 bases respectively, with 19 bases between them. The CDR3 protein is CASSHGIAVRGYEQYF. In nucleotides, the CDR3 is TGTGCCAGCAGCCATGGTATAGCGGTAAGGGGATACGAGCAGTACTTC.

This clonotype was picked up a small number of times. This rearrangement joins TRBV5-4 to TRBJ1-1; 7 bases match TRBD1. This CDR3 is 15 amino acids long. Trimming at V came to 4 bases and at J to 3 bases, leaving 9 bases not matched to a gene. The germline gives CDR1 SGHNT, CDR2 YYREEE (reference sequence). CDR3 amino acids: CASSKRQGRDTEAFF. The DNA for the CDR3 is TGTGCCAGCAGCAAGAGACAGGGAAGGGACACTGAAGCTTTCTTT.

Only a few counts were recorded for this clonotype. The rearrangement uses TRBV5-4 and TRBJ2-3, with a tentative D call TRBD2 (5 bases). V was cut by 4 bases and J by 1 base, with 16 bases left in between. Germline values: CDR1 SGHNT, CDR2 YYREEE (reference sequence). The CDR3 length is 16 residues. The CDR3 sequence is CASSEDWLGGTDTQYF. As DNA, the CDR3 is TGTGCCAGCAGCGAGGACTGGCTCGGAGGCACAGATACGCAGTATTTT.

This clonotype has ten or more counts. The chain couples TRBV7-6 to TRBJ2-5; D gene ambiguous. Between the trimmed V and J ends, which lost 2 bases and 2 bases, there was a span of 9 bases. Per the germline V gene, CDR1 is SGHVS and CDR2 is FNYEAQ. The CDR3 sequence is 14 residues long. In DNA form, the CDR3 reads TGTGCCAGCAGCTTAAATATAGGGCAAGAGACCCAGTACTTC. As protein: CASSLNIGQETQYF.

This clonotype was seen more than once but under ten times. V and J are TRBV10-3 and TRBJ2-2; tentative D call: TRBD1 (5 bases). CDR1 is ENHRY and CDR2 is SYGVKD in the germline V gene. The CDR3 length is 15 residues. The ends were cut back, 8 bases at V and 2 bases at J, with 15 bases in the middle. This CDR3 is CAIGARVSNTGELFF. The DNA for the CDR3 is TGTGCCATCGGGGCTAGGGTTTCCAACACCGGGGAGCTGTTTTTT.

This clonotype was seen more than once but under ten times. The V call is TRBV10-3, the J call TRBJ1-6; TRBD1 is a possible D gene (5 bases). Germline-derived CDR1 and CDR2 are ENHRY and SYGVKD. The ends were cut back, 4 bases at V and 8 bases at J, with 12 bases in the middle. This CDR3 is 14 amino acids long. The CDR3 loop is CAISGWGRDSPLHF. CDR3 DNA: TGTGCCATCAGTGGATGGGGCCGGGATTCACCCCTCCACTTT.

The V gene is TRBV5-1, the J gene TRBJ2-7; 8 nucleotides align to TRBD1. Losses at the gene ends were 2 bases for V and 6 bases for J; bases not matched to a gene: 7. Germline CDR1 SGHRS, CDR2 YFSETQ. This CDR3 comprises 14 residues. The CDR3 sequence is CASSFQGAQGEQYF. For the CDR3, the DNA is TGCGCCAGCAGCTTTCAGGGGGCTCAAGGCGAGCAGTACTTC. The complete variable domain, with remaining parts taken from reference TRBV5-1 and TRBJ2-7, reads KAGVTQTPRYLIKTRGQQVTLSCSPISGHRSVSWYQQTPGQGLQFLFEYFSETQRNKGNFPGRFSGRQFSNSRSEMNVSTLELGDSALYLCASSFQGAQGEQYFGPGTRLTVT.

In this sample, this clonotype turned up a few times. This chain joins TRBV12-3 or TRBV12-4 and TRBJ2-5; possibly TRBD1 or TRBD2 for D (5 bases each). V gave up 0 bases and J gave up 5 bases, with 10 bases separating them. The CDR3 consists of 14 residues. The CDR3 spells CASSLADRGETQYF. DNA for the CDR3: TGTGCCAGCAGTTTAGCGGACCGGGGCGAGACCCAGTACTTC.

This clonotype came up a few times. The chain combines TRBV5-4 with TRBJ2-3; TRBD2 is a possible D gene (7 bases). CDR3 length: 16 residues. From germline, CDR1 is SGHNT and CDR2 YYREEE (reference sequence). V dropped 5 bases and J dropped 5 bases, with 21 bases sitting between them. CDR3 nucleotides: TGTGCCAGCAGATCGGAACCCAGGGGAGGGGGAGATACGCAGTATTTT. Residues: CASRSEPRGGGDTQYF.